This is a list of T cell receptor beta chains from one sample in a study of blood T cell repertoires in COVID-19. Measured with immunoSEQ multiplex PCR; TCRdb has only the in-frame clones, and not every one. The data hold 300,000 to 400,000 clones, with about nine tenths observed a single time. Material: peripheral blood. The receptors stem from a woman under 40 with COVID-19, enrolled during active disease. CDR3s include the opening cysteine and the closing phenylalanine or tryptophan. D genes are given only for firm matches. Part of the rows lack a size; the others show once, few, many or a class for expanded clones.

>.|TRBV11-2|TRBD1|TRBJ1-2
CASSLSRQGHGYTF
TGTGCCAGCAGTCTTAGCCGACAGGGTCATGGCTACACCTTC
>.|TRBV24-1|TRBD1|TRBJ1-5
CATSEAKGAWSNQPQHF
TGTGCCACCAGTGAGGCAAAGGGGGCGTGGAGCAATCAGCCCCAGCATTTT
>.|TRBV4-3|.|TRBJ2-7
CASSQEPDISYEQYF
TGCGCCAGCAGCCAAGAGCCGGACATCTCCTACGAGCAGTACTTC
>.|TRBV2|.|TRBJ2-1
CASSGPRGQFF
TGTGCCAGCAGCGGACCCCGGGGGCAGTTCTTC
>.|TRBV19|TRBD2|TRBJ2-1
CASTPLIASGAPGEQFF
TGTGCCAGTACCCCCTTGATTGCTAGCGGTGCCCCCGGTGAGCAGTTCTTC
>.|TRBV19|.|TRBJ1-5
CANSGHFSGENQPQHF
TGTGCCAATTCGGGACATTTTTCAGGGGAAAATCAGCCCCAGCATTTT
>.|TRBV5-1|TRBD1|TRBJ1-1
CASSPRGQGGTEAFF
TGCGCCAGCAGCCCGAGAGGACAGGGTGGGACTGAAGCTTTCTTT
>.|TRBV7-2|TRBD1|TRBJ2-2
CASSLRQGATGELFF
TGTGCCAGCAGCCTCAGACAGGGGGCGACCGGGGAGCTGTTTTTT
>few|TRBV7-9|.|TRBJ1-6
CASSSQQHSPLHF
TGTGCCAGCAGCTCTCAACAGCACTCACCCCTCCACTTT
>.|TRBV27|.|TRBJ1-5
CASRPSTGVRNQPQHF
TGTGCCAGCAGGCCTTCGACAGGTGTTCGGAATCAGCCCCAGCATTTT
>.|TRBV20-1|.|TRBJ2-5
CSAETRGTQYF
TGCAGTGCTGAAACGCGGGGGACCCAGTACTTC
>.|TRBV6-5|.|TRBJ1-2
CASALRGNYGYTF
TGTGCCAGCGCCCTCAGGGGCAACTATGGCTACACCTTC
>.|TRBV19|TRBD1|TRBJ1-2
CASSRRDSVRGYTF
TGTGCCAGTAGTAGACGGGACAGCGTTAGGGGCTACACCTTC
>.|TRBV5-1|.|TRBJ1-1
CASSWGGDTEAFF
TGCGCCAGCAGCTGGGGCGGGGACACTGAAGCTTTCTTT
>.|TRBV29-1|.|TRBJ2-2
CSVDRGNTGELFF
TGCAGCGTTGATCGGGGAAACACCGGGGAGCTGTTTTTT
>.|TRBV14|.|TRBJ1-2
CASSQVRQGGYTF
TGTGCCAGCAGCCAAGTGCGGCAGGGGGGCTACACCTTC
>once|TRBV14|TRBD2|TRBJ2-1
CASSRLAGAYNEQFF
TGTGCCAGCAGCCGACTAGCGGGCGCTTACAATGAGCAGTTCTTC
>.|TRBV19|.|TRBJ2-1
CASMVGDSYNEQFF
TGTGCCAGTATGGTCGGGGACTCCTACAATGAGCAGTTCTTC
>.|TRBV6-1|.|TRBJ2-3
CASSEWEISTDTQYF
TGTGCCAGCAGTGAATGGGAGATTAGCACAGATACGCAGTATTTT
>.|TRBV28|.|TRBJ1-4
CASSFAGREGEKLFF
TGTGCCAGCAGTTTTGCCGGGAGGGAGGGTGAAAAACTGTTTTTT
>.|TRBV12-3/TRBV12-4|.|TRBJ1-2
CASRPTGERGYTF
TGTGCCAGCAGGCCGACAGGCGAAAGGGGCTACACCTTC
>.|TRBV7-8|.|TRBJ2-7
CASSSSSYEQYF
TGTGCCAGCAGCTCGAGCTCCTACGAGCAGTACTTC
>.|TRBV2|.|TRBJ1-1
CASSDGTTGSAFF
TGTGCCAGCAGTGATGGGACTACGGGCTCAGCTTTCTTT
>.|TRBV7-2|TRBD1|TRBJ1-2
CASSLDRGQANYGYTF
TGTGCCAGCAGCTTAGACAGGGGCCAAGCTAACTATGGCTACACCTTC
>.|TRBV27|TRBD1|TRBJ2-1
CASSFTGDYNEQFF
TGTGCCAGCAGTTTTACAGGGGATTACAATGAGCAGTTCTTC
>few|TRBV6-2/TRBV6-3|.|TRBJ1-2
CASSPQGFDGYTF
TGTGCCAGCAGTCCCCAGGGGTTTGATGGCTACACCTTC